The sequence of this TCR beta chain was determined in a study of T-cell reconstitution after alpha-beta-depleted transplantation in children. Whole-study results and caveats: A year had passed since transplant, and T-cell counts and diversity by then came mostly from newly produced T cells. Several hundred rapidly expanded clones from non-depleted graft cells reportedly supplied alpha-beta T cells about two months post-transplant. Elevated TCRbeta diversity at day 60 was traced, in some patients, to surviving recipient T cells and thymic progenitors.

CDR3 length equals 16 residues. Between the trimmed V and J ends, which lost 4 bases and 3 bases, there was a span of 15 bases. During its preparation, the TCRbeta library received unique molecular identifiers. TCRdb redid the calling of the PCR reads with MiXCR, one entry per CDR3 protein. Of about 48,000 distinct CDR3 sequences in the sample, about 5% are singletons; the top ten hold about 30%. This clonotype was observed at least ten times. Its specificity is not known. V usage is TRBV12-3 or TRBV12-4 and J usage is TRBJ2-2, with unresolved D. The TCR was taken from a female patient aged 2-9 years who had a stem cell transplant for aplastic anemia, so the T cells may come from the graft donor. Material: PBMCs, mostly from graft donor cells, obtained 60 days after TCRalphabeta/CD19-depleted stem cell transplant. The CDR3: CASSSYWTVYTGELFF. The CDR3 coding sequence is TGTGCCAGCAGTTCGTATTGGACGGTTTACACCGGGGAGCTGTTTTTT.